The clone carrying this TCR beta chain was counted many times. V lost 10 bases to trimming and J lost 1 base; unmatched junction nucleotides: 6. This CDR3 is 13 amino acids long. CDR1 and CDR2 from the germline V gene are ENHRY and SYGVKD. TCRdb fed the 5' RACE reads into MiXCR, producing one record per CDR3 protein. This table has tens of thousands of distinct CDR3 sequences, 20% to 25% appearing once. The clonotype was recovered from a female donor with breast cancer. The V gene is TRBV10-3, the J gene TRBJ1-1, with 7 bases matching TRBD1. The sequencing sample was made of memory CD4+ T cells sorted from a lymph node. Subset meaning: memory CD4+ T cells, CD4+CD45RO+CD25-. The chain's CDR3 is CATQTGTNTEAFF. For the CDR3, the DNA is TGTGCCACTCAGACAGGGACGAACACTGAAGCTTTCTTT.